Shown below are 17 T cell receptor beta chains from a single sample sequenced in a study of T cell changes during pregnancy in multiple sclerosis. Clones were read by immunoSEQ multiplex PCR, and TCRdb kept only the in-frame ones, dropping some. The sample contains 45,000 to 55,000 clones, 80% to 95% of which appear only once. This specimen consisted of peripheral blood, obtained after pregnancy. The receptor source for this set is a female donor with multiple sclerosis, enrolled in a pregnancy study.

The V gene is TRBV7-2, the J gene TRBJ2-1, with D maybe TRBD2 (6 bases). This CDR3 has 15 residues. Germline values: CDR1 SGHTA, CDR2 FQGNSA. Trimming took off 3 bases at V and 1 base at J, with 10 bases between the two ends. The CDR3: CASSFLARSYNEQFF. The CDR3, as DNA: TGTGCCAGCAGCTTTCTAGCGCGGTCCTACAATGAGCAGTTCTTC.

CDR3 nucleotide sequence: TGTGCCTGGGACAGGGGGCAAGAGACCCAGTACTTC. This codes for CAWDRGQETQYF. The gene calls are TRBV30 and TRBJ2-5, with 9 bases aligning to TRBD1. V lost 5 bases and J lost 2; bases outside the gene matches: 0. CDR1 is GTSNPN, CDR2 SVGIG, per germline (reference sequence). The CDR3 length is 12 residues. The entire variable domain, with the rest obtained from reference TRBV30 and TRBJ2-5, is as follows: SQTIHQWPATLVQPVGSPLSLECTVEGTSNPNLYWYRQAAGRGLQLLFYSVGIGQISSEVPQNLSASRPQDRQFILSSKKLLLSDSGFYLCAWDRGQETQYFGPGTRLLVL.

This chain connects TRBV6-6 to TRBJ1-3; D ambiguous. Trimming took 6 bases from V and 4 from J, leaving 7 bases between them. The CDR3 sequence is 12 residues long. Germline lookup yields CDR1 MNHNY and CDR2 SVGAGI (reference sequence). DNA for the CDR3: TGTGCCAGCAGGGGGAGCGGAAACACCATATATTTT. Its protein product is CASRGSGNTIYF.

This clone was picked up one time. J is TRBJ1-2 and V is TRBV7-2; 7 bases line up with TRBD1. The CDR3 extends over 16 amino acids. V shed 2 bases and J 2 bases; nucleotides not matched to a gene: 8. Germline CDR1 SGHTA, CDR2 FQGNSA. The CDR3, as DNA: TGTGCCAGCAGCTTAACGGTCGACAGGGCCAACTATGGCTACACCTTC. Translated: CASSLTVDRANYGYTF.

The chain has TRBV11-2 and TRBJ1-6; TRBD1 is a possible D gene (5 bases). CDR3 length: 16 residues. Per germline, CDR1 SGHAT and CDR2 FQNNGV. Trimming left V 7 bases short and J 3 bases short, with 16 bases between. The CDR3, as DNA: TGTGCCAGCAACTCGGGAGGGGATGTCTATAATTCACCCCTCCACTTT. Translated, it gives CASNSGGDVYNSPLHF.

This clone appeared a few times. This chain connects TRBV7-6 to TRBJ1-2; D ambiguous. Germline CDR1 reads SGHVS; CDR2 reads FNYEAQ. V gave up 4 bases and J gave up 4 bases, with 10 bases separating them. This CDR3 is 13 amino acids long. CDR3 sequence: CASSSGLIYGYTF. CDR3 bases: TGTGCCAGCAGCTCGGGGTTAATCTATGGCTACACCTTC.

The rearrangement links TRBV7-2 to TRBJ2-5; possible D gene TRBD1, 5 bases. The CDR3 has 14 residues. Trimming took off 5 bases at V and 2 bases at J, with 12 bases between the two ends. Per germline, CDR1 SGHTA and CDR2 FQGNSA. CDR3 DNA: TGTGCCAGCAGCCCAACTCGACAGCAAGAGACCCAGTACTTC. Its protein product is CASSPTRQQETQYF. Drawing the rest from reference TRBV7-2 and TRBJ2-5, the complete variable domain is GAGVSQSPSNKVTEKGKDVELRCDPISGHTALYWYRQSLGQGLEFLIYFQGNSAPDKSGLPSDRFSAERTGGSVSTLTIQRTQQEDSAVYLCASSPTRQQETQYFGPGTRLLVL.

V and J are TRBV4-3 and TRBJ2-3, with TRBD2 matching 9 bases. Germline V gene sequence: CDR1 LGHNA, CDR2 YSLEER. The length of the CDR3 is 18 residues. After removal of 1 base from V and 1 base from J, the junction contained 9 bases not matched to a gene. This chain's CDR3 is CASSQAWLAGTRTDTQYF. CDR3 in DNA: TGCGCCAGCAGCCAAGCTTGGCTAGCGGGGACCCGCACAGATACGCAGTATTTT.

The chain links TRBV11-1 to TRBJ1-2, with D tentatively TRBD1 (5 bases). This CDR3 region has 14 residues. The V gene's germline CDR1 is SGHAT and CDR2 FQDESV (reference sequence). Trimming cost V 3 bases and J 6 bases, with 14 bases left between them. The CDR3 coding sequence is TGTGCCAGCAGCTTGGGACGTGGAGGGAATGGCTACACCTTC. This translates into CASSLGRGGNGYTF.

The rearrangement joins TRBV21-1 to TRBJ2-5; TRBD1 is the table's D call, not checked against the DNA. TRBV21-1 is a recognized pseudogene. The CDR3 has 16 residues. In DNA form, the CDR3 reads TGTGCCAGCAGCAAGGGGGCGCAGGGGAAAGGGGAGACCCAGTACTTC. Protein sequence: CASSKGAQGKGETQYF.

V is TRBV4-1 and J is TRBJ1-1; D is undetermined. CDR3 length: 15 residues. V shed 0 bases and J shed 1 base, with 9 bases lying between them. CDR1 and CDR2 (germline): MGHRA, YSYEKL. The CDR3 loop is CASSQDLGRNTEAFF. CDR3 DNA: TGCGCCAGCAGCCAAGATCTAGGAAGGAACACTGAAGCTTTCTTT.

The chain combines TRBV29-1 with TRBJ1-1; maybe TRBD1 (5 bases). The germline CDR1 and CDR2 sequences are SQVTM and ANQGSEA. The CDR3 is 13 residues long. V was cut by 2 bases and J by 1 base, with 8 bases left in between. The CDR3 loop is CSVERQGNTEAFF. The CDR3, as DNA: TGCAGCGTTGAAAGGCAGGGGAACACTGAAGCTTTCTTT.

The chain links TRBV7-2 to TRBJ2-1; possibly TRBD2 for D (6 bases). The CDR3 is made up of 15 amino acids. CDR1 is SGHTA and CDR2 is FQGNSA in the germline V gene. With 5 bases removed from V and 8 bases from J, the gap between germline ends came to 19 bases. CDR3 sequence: CASSIQRAPRDEQFF. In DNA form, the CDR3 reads TGTGCCAGCAGCATCCAGCGGGCCCCTAGGGATGAGCAGTTCTTC. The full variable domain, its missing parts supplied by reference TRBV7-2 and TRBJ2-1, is GAGVSQSPSNKVTEKGKDVELRCDPISGHTALYWYRQSLGQGLEFLIYFQGNSAPDKSGLPSDRFSAERTGGSVSTLTIQRTQQEDSAVYLCASSIQRAPRDEQFFGPGTRLTVL.

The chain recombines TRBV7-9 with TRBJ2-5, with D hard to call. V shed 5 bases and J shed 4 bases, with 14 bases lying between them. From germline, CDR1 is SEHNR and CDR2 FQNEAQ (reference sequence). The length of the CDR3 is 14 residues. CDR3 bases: TGTGCCAGCAGCGTAAAGAGGTCTGGAGAGACCCAGTACTTC. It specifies CASSVKRSGETQYF.

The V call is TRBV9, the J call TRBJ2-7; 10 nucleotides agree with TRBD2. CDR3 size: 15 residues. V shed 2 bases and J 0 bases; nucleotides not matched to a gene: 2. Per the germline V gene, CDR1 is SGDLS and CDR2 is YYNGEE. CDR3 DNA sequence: TGTGCCAGCAGCGTCAGCGGGGGGGCCTCCTACGAGCAGTACTTC. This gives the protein CASSVSGGASYEQYF.

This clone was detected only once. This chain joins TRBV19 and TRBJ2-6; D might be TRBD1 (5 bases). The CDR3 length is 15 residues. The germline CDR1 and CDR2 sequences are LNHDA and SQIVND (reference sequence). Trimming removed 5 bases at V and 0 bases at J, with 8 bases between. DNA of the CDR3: TGTGCCAGTAGTGTTGACAGCTCTGGGGCCAACGTCCTGACTTTC. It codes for CASSVDSSGANVLTF. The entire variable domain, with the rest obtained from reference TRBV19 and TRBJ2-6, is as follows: DGGITQSPKYLFRKEGQNVTLSCEQNLNHDAMYWYRQDPGQGLRLIYYSQIVNDFQKGDIAEGYSVSREKKESFPLTVTSAQKNPTAFYLCASSVDSSGANVLTFGAGSRLTVL.

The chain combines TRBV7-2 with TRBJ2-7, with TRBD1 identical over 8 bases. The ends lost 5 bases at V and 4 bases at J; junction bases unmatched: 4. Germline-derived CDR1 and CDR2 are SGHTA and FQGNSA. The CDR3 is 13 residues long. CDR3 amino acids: CASSPWTGYEQYF. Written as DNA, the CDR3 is TGTGCCAGCAGCCCCTGGACAGGGTACGAGCAGTACTTC. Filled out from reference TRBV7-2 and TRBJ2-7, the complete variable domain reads GAGVSQSPSNKVTEKGKDVELRCDPISGHTALYWYRQSLGQGLEFLIYFQGNSAPDKSGLPSDRFSAERTGGSVSTLTIQRTQQEDSAVYLCASSPWTGYEQYFGPGTRLTVT.